Following are 19 T cell receptor beta chains from one sample sequenced in a study of tumor-infiltrating lymphocytes in primary liver carcinoma. Production of TCR beta cDNA used 400 to 650 ng total RNA together with a constant-region primer. Three rounds of nested multiplex PCR with slightly modified ARM-PCR produced TCR beta libraries. It was with TRBV1-TRBV30 forward primers and a C-beta reverse primer that the first two PCR rounds were run, at approximately 10 cycles each. TCRdb re-called the multiplex PCR reads with MiXCR, one entry per CDR3 protein. The data contain around 120,000 distinct CDR3 sequences, about 59% of them singletons. Unsorted bulk tissue, about 20-32 mg of it, served as the source for co-extraction of RNA and DNA. The sample comprised liver tumor tissue from sampling region 1. As for subset: tumor region T1, superior pole. Receptor source: a woman in her sixties or seventies with primary liver carcinoma and hepatitis B virus infection.

The chain employs TRBV7-9 and TRBJ2-5, with TRBD1 matching over 10 bases. With 3 bases clipped from V and 1 base from J, the junction kept 2 bases outside the gene matches. The V gene's germline CDR1 is SEHNR and CDR2 FQNEAQ (reference sequence). The CDR3 totals 15 residues. The CDR3 loop is CASSFGDRGQETQYF. DNA of the CDR3: TGTGCCAGCAGCTTCGGGGACAGGGGCCAAGAGACCCAGTACTTC.

J is TRBJ2-1 and V is TRBV2; 13 positions match TRBD2. V shed 4 bases and J 4 bases; nucleotides not matched to a gene: 13. Germline V gene lookup returns CDR1 SNHLY and CDR2 FYNNEI. The CDR3 spans 19 residues. The DNA for the CDR3 is TGTGCCAGCAGTGGGACTAGCGGGAGTACGTCCCGTCTATACAATGAGCAGTTCTTC. It codes for CASSGTSGSTSRLYNEQFF.

This clonotype was found once. A much more abundant neighbour one base away suggests this may be a read error. V gene TRBV5-4 combines with J gene TRBJ2-3; maybe TRBD1 (5 bases). The DNA end lines up better with TRBJ1-5; the J call may be wrong. The length of the CDR3 is 13 residues. Germline lookup yields CDR1 SGHNT and CDR2 YYREEE (reference sequence). The CDR3 is CASQGPLADTQHF. In DNA, the CDR3 is TGTGCCAGCCAGGGACCTTTGGCAGATACGCAGCATTTT.

As to this clonotype: A read error is possible here, since a much larger clone lies one base away. The J gene is TRBJ2-7, the V gene TRBV5-6, with 7 bases identical to TRBD2. Germline V CDR1 and CDR2: SGHDT, YYEEEE. The CDR3 has 15 amino acids. After removal of 1 base from V and 5 bases from J, the junction contained 9 bases not matched to a gene. This CDR3 is CASSLFRRESDEQYF. CDR3 sequence (DNA): TGTGCCAGCAGCTTGTTCCGGCGGGAGAGTGACGAGCAGTACTTC.

J is TRBJ2-4 and V is TRBV5-1; no clear D. Germline V gives CDR1 SGHRS, CDR2 YFSETQ. The germline V and J ends were trimmed by 0 bases and 8 bases, with 12 bases remaining between them. The CDR3 runs 14 residues. CDR3 coding DNA: TGCGCCAGCAGCTTGGTAGGTAGCCAACACATTCAGTACTTC. Translating it yields CASSLVGSQHIQYF.

A note on this clonotype: A much larger clonotype is one base distant, so this may be a read error. The chain combines TRBV4-1 with TRBJ2-7, with TRBD2 as a possible D gene (6 bases). This CDR3 region has 15 residues. In germline, CDR1 is MGHRA, CDR2 YSYEKL. V was clipped by 8 bases and J by 4 bases, with 21 bases between them. The DNA for the CDR3 is TGCGCCAGCCAAACTAGGGCGGGAAGTAGATACGAGCAGTACTTC. It specifies CASQTRAGSRYEQYF.

As regards this clonotype: A much larger clone is a single base away; this may be a read error. This sequence joins TRBV29-1 and TRBJ2-1, with 11 bases fitting TRBD2. Trimming at V came to 4 bases and at J to 13 bases, leaving 9 bases not matched to a gene. This CDR3 contains 13 residues. CDR1 is SQVTM, CDR2 ANQGSEA, per germline. This chain's CDR3 is CSVGSGRGREQFF. The CDR3 bases are TGCAGCGTTGGTAGCGGGAGGGGTCGGGAACAGTTCTTC.

The DNA of the CDR3 is TGTGCCAGCAGTTATACGCGTAGGACAGGGGTGTCCTACGAGCAGTACTTC. Its translation is CASSYTRRTGVSYEQYF. The rearrangement joins TRBV6-5 to TRBJ2-7, with 9 bases fitting TRBD1. There are 17 residues in the CDR3. V dropped 3 bases and J dropped 1; count of bases not matched to a gene: 10. Germline CDR1 is MNHEY and CDR2 is SVGAGI.

As to this clonotype: A read error may account for a junction end that differs from germline. This chain joins TRBV6-6 and TRBJ1-5; D remains unclear. This CDR3 is 14 amino acids long. Germline CDR1 reads MNHNY; CDR2 reads SVGAGI (reference sequence). In DNA form, the CDR3 reads TGTGCCAACAGTTACTGCAGAAACAATCAGCCCCAGCATTTT. It codes for CANSYCRNNQPQHF.

Comments on this clonotype: Lacking the conserved final phenylalanine or tryptophan, this CDR3 likely reflects a read error. The chain combines TRBV11-2 with TRBJ1-6; no clear D. This CDR3 comprises 16 residues. V was cut by 5 bases and J by 9 bases, with 20 bases left in between. CDR1 is SGHAT and CDR2 is FQNNGV in the germline V gene. The CDR3 sequence: CASSTRRATNLSPLHY. The CDR3 DNA follows: TGTGCCAGCAGCACGAGGCGGGCTACCAACCTTTCACCCCTCCACTAT.

A note on this clonotype: Since no conserved phenylalanine or tryptophan closes the CDR3, a read error is the likely cause. V gene TRBV29-1 combines with J gene TRBJ2-1; D is unresolved. Between the trimmed V and J ends, which lost 6 bases and 6 bases, there was a span of 9 bases. The germline V gene encodes CDR1 SQVTM and CDR2 ANQGSEA. The CDR3 covers 11 residues. CDR3 region: CSVQRGNEQFI. Here the CDR3 DNA reads TGCAGCGTGCAGCGTGGCAATGAGCAGTTCATC.

This chain links TRBV11-2 with TRBJ2-1, with 10 bases that match TRBD2. After removal of 5 bases from V and 6 bases from J, the junction contained 7 bases not matched to a gene. CDR1 and CDR2 from the germline V gene are SGHAT and FQNNGV. CDR3 length: 15 residues. The CDR3 DNA reads TGTGCCAGCAGCATTGTGTCTAGCGGGAGCAATGAGCAGTTCTTC. Residues: CASSIVSSGSNEQFF.

As for this clonotype: A read error is likely, as this CDR3 ends without the conserved phenylalanine or tryptophan. The rearrangement links TRBV11-2 to TRBJ2-5, with a tentative D call TRBD2 (5 bases). The CDR3 consists of 13 residues. CDR1 is SGHAT and CDR2 is FQNNGV in the germline V gene. Between the trimmed V and J ends, which lost 3 bases and 5 bases, there was a span of 10 bases. The CDR3 region is CASSFTGDETQYL. The CDR3 region has the DNA TGTGCCAGCAGCTTTACCGGGGATGAGACCCAGTACTTA.

This clonotype was seen a handful of times. This chain connects TRBV5-4 to TRBJ2-1, with TRBD1 matching over 7 bases. The CDR3 is 15 residues long. Germline trimming cut 4 bases from V and 1 base from J; bases unmatched to any gene: 5. Germline CDR1 SGHNT, CDR2 YYREEE (reference sequence). The CDR3 sequence is CASSTRTGSYNEQFF. CDR3 bases: TGTGCCAGCAGCACCCGGACAGGTTCCTACAATGAGCAGTTCTTC.

With regard to this clonotype: A much larger clone is a single base away; this may be a read error. The CDR3 spells CCGGTGVGGYTF. CDR3 DNA sequence: TGCTGCGGCGGGACAGGGGTGGGAGGCTACACCTTC. V and J are TRBV29-1 and TRBJ1-2, with 10 bases identical to TRBD1. Germline V lookup: CDR1 SQVTM, CDR2 ANQGSEA. The CDR3 covers 12 residues.

In regard to this clonotype: Since a much larger clone is just one base distant, this may be a read error. The chain employs TRBV10-2 and TRBJ2-3, with D tentatively TRBD1 or TRBD2 (5 bases each). Germline V lookup: CDR1 WSHSY, CDR2 SAAADI. CDR3 length equals 15 residues. CDR3 nucleotides: TGCGCCAACAGTGAGTCGGACTTTGGGGGTTTTACGCAGTATTTT. As protein: CANSESDFGGFTQYF.

This clonotype was observed a handful of times. Since a much larger clone is just one base distant, this may be a read error. V and J are TRBV6-5 and TRBJ1-2; D not resolved. V was trimmed by 7 bases and J by 12 bases, leaving 21 bases between them. The CDR3 extends over 13 amino acids. CDR1 is MNHEY, CDR2 SVGAGI, per germline. The chain's CDR3 is CASNKGSGRSHTF. CDR3 bases: TGTGCCAGCAATAAGGGATCGGGTCGAAGCCACACCTTC.

Details on this clonotype: The conserved phenylalanine or tryptophan normally closing the CDR3 is absent here, so this likely arose from a read error. V is TRBV6-1 and J is TRBJ2-3, with 10 bases aligning to TRBD2. Germline loops: CDR1 MNHNS, CDR2 SASEGT. V was pared by 6 bases and J by 6 bases, with 12 bases of the junction left unmatched. The CDR3 has 16 amino acids. CDR3 loop: CASRGLARVGRDTQYY. The CDR3 coding sequence is TGTGCCAGCAGGGGACTAGCGCGAGTAGGGCGGGATACGCAGTATTAT.

This clonotype was detected a few times. Relative to the germline gene, one junction end is altered; a read error may explain this. The chain links TRBV5-1 to TRBJ2-7, with TRBD2 matching 7 bases. The CDR3 runs to 14 residues. Germline V CDR1 and CDR2: SGHRS, YFSETQ. The CDR3 sequence is CASSSTGGLYEQHF. The DNA for the CDR3 is TGCGCCAGCAGCTCGACGGGGGGATTATACGAGCAGCACTTC.